Below are 24 T cell receptor beta chains sequenced from a single sample in a study of regulatory T cells in long-lasting Graves disease. To make TCR beta libraries, researchers used iRepertoire HTBI primers and Arm-PCR of CDR3 regions. Each CDR3 protein gets one entry after TCRdb re-called the multiplex PCR reads with MiXCR. Here the sample spans fewer than 450,000 distinct CDR3 sequences, around 21% being singletons. The sample's time point: persistent/refractory GD, antithyroid drugs over 5 years with positive TRAb. From PBMCs, RNA was extracted and then used to make the TCR library. Material: peripheral blood mononuclear cells (PBMCs), obtained when the disease was refractory, from a patient treated with antithyroid drugs. The receptor source for this set is a female donor with Graves disease.

The rearrangement joins TRBV6-1 to TRBJ1-2; TRBD1 matches at 7 bases. The germline V gene has CDR1 MNHNS and CDR2 SASEGT. The CDR3 totals 12 residues. J gave up 6 bases and V 6 bases, and 4 bases lay outside the gene matches. The CDR3 sequence: CASRATGDGYTF. CDR3 bases: TGTGCCAGCAGGGCCACAGGGGATGGCTACACCTTC.

Many counts were recorded for this clonotype. The CDR3 nucleotides read TGTGCCAGCAGTTCCCCTGGGGCAGGGGGTTTTGCTCGGACCCAGCATTTT. This codes for CASSSPGAGGFARTQHF. The chain employs TRBV12-3 or TRBV12-4 and TRBJ1-5; 7 nucleotides line up with TRBD1. The length of the CDR3 is 17 residues. With 4 bases clipped from V and 11 bases from J, the junction kept 20 bases outside the gene matches.

The table lists this clonotype with a few counts. The chain has TRBV19 and TRBJ1-1; D gene uncertain. CDR3 length: 13 amino acids. Trimming stripped 7 bases from V and 0 bases from J, with 9 bases between. Per the germline V gene, CDR1 is LNHDA and CDR2 is SQIVND (reference sequence). The CDR3 protein is CASMTRMNTEAFF. CDR3 DNA: TGTGCCAGTATGACACGCATGAACACTGAAGCTTTCTTT.

This clonotype was found many times. J is TRBJ1-1 and V is TRBV28; D perhaps matches TRBD1 (5 bases). This CDR3 region has 18 residues. From germline, CDR1 is MDHEN and CDR2 SYDVKM. V was clipped by 3 bases and J by 1 base, with 21 bases between them. CDR3 DNA sequence: TGTGCCAGCAGTTTGATTTTTGGTATTGGTGGGGGGAACACTGAAGCTTTCTTT. Amino acids: CASSLIFGIGGGNTEAFF.

In this sample, this clonotype turned up a few times. The chain is built from TRBV5-8 and TRBJ1-1; TRBD1 aligns across 10 bases. CDR3 length equals 13 residues. V gave up 5 bases and J gave up 5 bases; unmatched junction bases: 3. Germline CDR1 reads SGHTS; CDR2 reads YDEGEE. The DNA of the CDR3 is TGTGCCAGCAGGAGGGACAGGGGAACTGAAGCTTTCTTT. This encodes CASRRDRGTEAFF.

Remarks on this clonotype: This could be a read error, since a much larger clone is one nucleotide away. This rearrangement joins TRBV2 to TRBJ1-5, with D maybe TRBD1 (5 bases). The CDR3 contains 13 residues. Germline V lookup: CDR1 SNHLY, CDR2 FYNNEI. V gave up 3 bases and J gave up 7 bases, with 10 bases separating them. The CDR3 DNA reads as TGTGCCAGCAGTGACTCGAGGGGACAGCCCCAGCATTTT. Protein: CASSDSRGQPQHF.

The J gene is TRBJ2-4, the V gene TRBV6-1; 12 bases are shared with TRBD2. This CDR3 comprises 14 residues. The V gene's germline CDR1 is MNHNS and CDR2 SASEGT. Trimming cost V 6 bases and J 7 bases; bases outside gene matches: 4. The CDR3 is CASRTSGSGNIQYF. CDR3 DNA: TGTGCCAGCAGGACTAGCGGGAGTGGCAACATTCAGTACTTC.

This clonotype has ten or more counts. The rearrangement joins TRBV12-3 or TRBV12-4 to TRBJ1-1, with no clear D. This CDR3 comprises 13 residues. The V end lost 0 bases, the J end lost 8 bases, and 10 bases lay between the germline ends. The CDR3 spells CASSLALYGEAFF. CDR3 nucleotides: TGTGCCAGCAGTTTAGCGCTGTACGGCGAAGCTTTCTTT.

This clonotype was recorded at least ten times. This chain joins TRBV6-1 and TRBJ1-1; D gene unclear. The germline gives CDR1 MNHNS, CDR2 SASEGT. Trimming pared 6 bases from V and 0 bases from J, leaving 8 bases between. CDR3 length: 13 residues. The DNA of the CDR3 is TGTGCCAGCAGGGAACAGTTGAACACTGAAGCTTTCTTT. This gives the protein CASREQLNTEAFF.

In this sample, this clonotype turned up many times. V gene TRBV2 combines with J gene TRBJ2-3; D is uncertain. The CDR3 extends over 16 amino acids. V was shortened by 2 bases and J by 2 bases, with 14 bases between the two germline ends. Germline V lookup: CDR1 SNHLY, CDR2 FYNNEI. The CDR3 reads CASSERSYTDTDTQYF. CDR3 nucleotides: TGTGCCAGCAGTGAAAGGAGCTACACTGACACAGATACGCAGTATTTT.

Comments on this clonotype: A clone one base away is much larger, so this may be a read error. This sequence joins TRBV7-8 and TRBJ2-7; 8 nucleotides align to TRBD1. Germline CDR1 is SGHVS and CDR2 is FQNEAQ. The CDR3 consists of 16 residues. The V segment lost 9 bases and the J segment 9 bases; nucleotides outside the gene matches: 22. For the CDR3, the DNA is TGTGCCAGTAGTCCCCTCGCCCCAGGGGGCCAGGACGGGCAGTACTTC. It is translated as CASSPLAPGGQDGQYF.

This clonotype showed up many times. This sequence joins TRBV6-2 or TRBV6-3 and TRBJ2-7, with 9 positions matching TRBD2. Germline CDR1 and CDR2: MNHEY and SVGEGT. V dropped 7 bases and J dropped 3; count of bases not matched to a gene: 10. The CDR3 length is 15 residues. CDR3 sequence: CASIAGSGSYYEQYF. The CDR3 DNA reads TGTGCCAGCATCGCGGGTAGCGGGAGCTACTACGAGCAGTACTTC.

This clonotype was detected only a few times. The V gene is TRBV6-2 or TRBV6-3, the J gene TRBJ2-7; 8 nucleotides match TRBD1. CDR1 is MNHEY, CDR2 SVGEGT, per germline. Trimming at V came to 0 bases and at J to 2 bases, leaving 9 bases not matched to a gene. This CDR3 is built from 17 residues. CDR3 amino acids: CASSYSSRTGRTYEQYF. CDR3 coding DNA: TGTGCCAGCAGTTACTCGAGTCGGACAGGGCGAACCTACGAGCAGTACTTC.

Concerning this clonotype itself: This sequence may be a read error, since a much larger clone differs from it by one base. The chain uses TRBV19 and TRBJ2-7; TRBD2 aligns across 8 bases. Germline assignment: CDR1 LNHDA and CDR2 SQIVND (reference sequence). CDR3 size: 15 residues. V lost 6 bases and J lost 6; bases outside the gene matches: 13. Written as DNA, the CDR3 is TGTGCCAGTAGCCTCGCGGCGACTAGCGAGCGCGAGCAGTACTTC. It yields the protein CASSLAATSEREQYF.

This clonotype was counted only a few times. The V call is TRBV10-3, the J call TRBJ2-7; D is possibly TRBD2 (5 bases). V lost 3 bases and J 3 bases, leaving 15 bases between the germline ends. Looked up from germline, CDR1 is ENHRY and CDR2 is SYGVKD. The CDR3 covers 15 residues. CDR3 protein: CAISDNRESVYEQYF. The CDR3 coding sequence is TGTGCCATCAGTGACAACCGGGAATCCGTCTACGAGCAGTACTTC.

This clonotype appeared many times. The chain is built from TRBV12-3 or TRBV12-4 and TRBJ1-5, with 9 bases aligning to TRBD1. The junction had 2 bases not matched to a gene; V was cut back by 5 bases and J by 0 bases. The length of the CDR3 is 15 residues. CDR3: CASSRTGDSNQPQHF. The DNA for the CDR3 is TGTGCCAGCAGTCGGACAGGGGATAGCAATCAGCCCCAGCATTTT.

This clonotype was observed a single time. CDR3 protein: CASSLAVSSRGTDTQYF. The CDR3 DNA sequence: TGTGCCAGCAGCTTAGCTGTTTCGAGCAGGGGGACAGATACGCAGTATTTT. The V gene is TRBV7-8, the J gene TRBJ2-3; 7 nucleotides align to TRBD1. CDR1 and CDR2 from the germline V gene are SGHVS and FQNEAQ. The CDR3 contains 17 residues. V trimming: 0 bases; J trimming: 3 bases; junction bases outside the gene matches: 9. The complete variable domain, with remaining parts taken from reference TRBV7-8 and TRBJ2-3, reads GAGVSQSPRYKVAKRGQDVALRCDPISGHVSLFWYQQALGQGPEFLTYFQNEAQLDKSGLPSDRFFAERPEGSVSTLKIQRTQQEDSAVYLCASSLAVSSRGTDTQYFGPGTRLTVL.

This clonotype was counted ten times or more. The chain is built from TRBV7-8 and TRBJ2-5; the D is unclear. Germline loops: CDR1 SGHVS, CDR2 FQNEAQ. Deletions cut 1 base from V and 2 bases from J, with 11 bases between. The CDR3 is 15 residues long. DNA for the CDR3: TGTGCCAGCAGCTTAGTTTCAGGCAGACAAGAGACCCAGTACTTC. It yields the protein CASSLVSGRQETQYF.

The chain has TRBV7-6 and TRBJ2-7; TRBD2 might be the D (5 bases). The ends were cut back, 1 base at V and 6 bases at J, with 10 bases in the middle. CDR3 length: 13 amino acids. The germline CDR1 and CDR2 sequences are SGHVS and FNYEAQ. CDR3 DNA: TGTGCCAGCAGCTTAGTAATACGGGGCGAGCAGTACTTC. This codes for CASSLVIRGEQYF.

This clonotype was seen repeatedly, ten times or more. The V and J genes are TRBV11-2 and TRBJ2-7; 7 nucleotides line up with TRBD2. Germline loops: CDR1 SGHAT, CDR2 FQNNGV. V trimming: 1 base; J trimming: 9 bases; junction bases outside the gene matches: 9. This CDR3 has 14 residues. Here the CDR3 reads CASSLGSPSGTQYF. The CDR3 nucleotides are TGTGCCAGCAGCTTAGGTAGCCCCAGCGGGACGCAGTACTTC.

V is TRBV7-9 and J is TRBJ1-2; 7 nucleotides align to TRBD1. V gave up 8 bases and J gave up 3 bases; unmatched junction bases: 12. This CDR3 has 15 amino acids. Looked up from germline, CDR1 is SEHNR and CDR2 is FQNEAQ (reference sequence). CDR3 DNA sequence: TGTGCCAGCTTCGGAGGGGGCTACTCTGACTATGGCTACACCTTC. Translated: CASFGGGYSDYGYTF. Full variable domain (missing parts from reference TRBV7-9 and TRBJ1-2): DTGVSQNPRHKITKRGQNVTFRCDPISEHNRLYWYRQTLGQGPEFLTYFQNEAQLEKSRLLSDRFSAERPKGSFSTLEIQRTEQGDSAMYLCASFGGGYSDYGYTFGSGTRLTVV.

This clonotype has more than one count but fewer than ten. The chain joins TRBV30 to TRBJ1-5; TRBD1 aligns across 7 bases. Germline-derived CDR1 and CDR2 are GTSNPN and SVGIG (reference sequence). The CDR3 contains 12 residues. After removal of 1 base from V and 7 bases from J, the junction contained 1 base not matched to a gene. The CDR3 DNA follows: TGTGCCTGGAGTGAAGGGGGCCAGCCCCAGCATTTT. It yields the protein CAWSEGGQPQHF. The whole variable domain, filled in from reference TRBV30 and TRBJ1-5, reads SQTIHQWPATLVQPVGSPLSLECTVEGTSNPNLYWYRQAAGRGLQLLFYSVGIGQISSEVPQNLSASRPQDRQFILSSKKLLLSDSGFYLCAWSEGGQPQHFGDGTRLSIL.

In this sample, this clonotype turned up a few times. The chain recombines TRBV10-2 with TRBJ2-7, with 10 bases matching TRBD2. This CDR3 is 16 amino acids long. V trimming: 6 bases; J trimming: 2 bases; junction bases outside the gene matches: 10. Per germline, CDR1 WSHSY and CDR2 SAAADI. CDR3 sequence reads: CASSEGLALIAYEQYF. In nucleotides, the CDR3 is TGCGCCAGCAGCGAGGGACTAGCGCTCATAGCCTACGAGCAGTACTTC.

CDR3 bases: TGTGCCAGCAGTTTAGGTCTGATCAGCAATGAGCAGTTCTTC. As protein: CASSLGLISNEQFF. V is TRBV28 and J is TRBJ2-1; D gene ambiguous. The germline CDR1 and CDR2 sequences are MDHEN and SYDVKM. Trimming stripped 2 bases from V and 6 bases from J, with 11 bases between. CDR3 size: 14 residues.